This is a list of T cell receptor beta chains from one sample in a study of human T cells and chemical hapten exposure. TCRdb recomputed calls from the RACE reads with MiXCR, one row per CDR3 protein. The data show 60,000 to 80,000 distinct CDR3 sequences, around a third seen once. The specimen comprised whole blood, sampled in connection with sensitization to the hapten diphenylcyclopropenone (DPC). These receptors were collected from a man aged 40-49 years with alopecia areata. Some clones in this sample may be carry-over from other donors' samples. The CDR3 runs from the conserved cysteine through the conserved F or W. The order of the fields is D gene, CDR3 length, V gene, clone size, J gene, CDR3 DNA, CDR3 protein. A D gene is named only where the DNA matches it firmly. Expanded clones get a size class; other rows say once, few or many, or leave the size out.

d_call: NA
cdr3_length: 16
v_call: TRBV28
clone_size: NA
j_call: TRBJ1-3
cdr3_nt: TGTGCCAGCAGTTATAATCAGGGACGCCGTAGAAACACCATATATTTT
cdr3_aa: CASSYNQGRRRNTIYF

d_call: TRBD1
cdr3_length: 21
v_call: TRBV7-9
clone_size: many
j_call: TRBJ2-1
cdr3_nt: TGTGCCAGTACCTGGGGCGGGTCGACAGGGGCAATGGGCAGATCCTACAATGAGCAGTTCTTC
cdr3_aa: CASTWGGSTGAMGRSYNEQFF

d_call: NA
cdr3_length: 18
v_call: TRBV20-1
clone_size: few
j_call: TRBJ2-3
cdr3_nt: TGCAGCGCTAGGGCTCCGGTGCTGGGTTCTCCCCTGGCAGATACGCAGTATTTT
cdr3_aa: CSARAPVLGSPLADTQYF

d_call: NA
cdr3_length: 16
v_call: TRBV24-1
clone_size: once
j_call: TRBJ2-3
cdr3_nt: TGTGCCACCAGTGATCAGGGGACGGCCGGCACAGATACGCAGTATTTT
cdr3_aa: CATSDQGTAGTDTQYF

d_call: TRBD1
cdr3_length: 14
v_call: TRBV29-1
clone_size: NA
j_call: TRBJ2-1
cdr3_nt: TGCAGCGATAGAACAGGGGGAGGCTACAATGAGCAGTTCTTC
cdr3_aa: CSDRTGGGYNEQFF

d_call: NA
cdr3_length: 10
v_call: TRBV28
clone_size: NA
j_call: TRBJ1-1
cdr3_nt: TGTGCCAGCCCTACTTTTGAAGCTTTCTTT
cdr3_aa: CASPTFEAFF

d_call: TRBD2
cdr3_length: 14
v_call: TRBV12-3/TRBV12-4
clone_size: few
j_call: TRBJ2-1
cdr3_nt: TGTGCCAGCAGTCCTAGCGGGAGTTTCACTGAGCAGTTCTTC
cdr3_aa: CASSPSGSFTEQFF

d_call: TRBD1
cdr3_length: 13
v_call: TRBV5-6
clone_size: NA
j_call: TRBJ1-5
cdr3_nt: TGTGCCAGCAGTGCGACAGGGGGTCAGCCCCAGCATTTT
cdr3_aa: CASSATGGQPQHF

d_call: NA
cdr3_length: 15
v_call: TRBV20-1
clone_size: NA
j_call: TRBJ2-3
cdr3_nt: TGCAGTGCTACAGACTTCAGGGTGGGCACAGATACGCAGTATTTT
cdr3_aa: CSATDFRVGTDTQYF

d_call: NA
cdr3_length: 13
v_call: TRBV11-2
clone_size: NA
j_call: TRBJ2-5
cdr3_nt: TGTGCCAGCCACTCAGAGGGAAAAGAGACCCAGTACTTC
cdr3_aa: CASHSEGKETQYF

d_call: TRBD2
cdr3_length: 17
v_call: TRBV11-2
clone_size: NA
j_call: TRBJ2-1
cdr3_nt: TGTGCCAGCAGCCAAACGAGAAACCTAGCGGGAGGCGGTGAGCAGTTCTTC
cdr3_aa: CASSQTRNLAGGGEQFF

d_call: NA
cdr3_length: 14
v_call: TRBV20-1
clone_size: NA
j_call: TRBJ1-1
cdr3_nt: TGCAGTGCTAGAGATCTGGGAGGGTTCACTGAAGCTTTCTTT
cdr3_aa: CSARDLGGFTEAFF

d_call: NA
cdr3_length: 16
v_call: TRBV18
clone_size: once
j_call: TRBJ1-5
cdr3_nt: TGTGCCAGCTCAGCCAAGGCAGGGGATAGCAATCAGCCCCAGCATTTT
cdr3_aa: CASSAKAGDSNQPQHF

d_call: NA
cdr3_length: 13
v_call: TRBV2
clone_size: NA
j_call: TRBJ1-5
cdr3_nt: TGTGCCAGCAGGGGAACAGGGCGGCAGCCCCAGCATTTT
cdr3_aa: CASRGTGRQPQHF

d_call: NA
cdr3_length: 14
v_call: TRBV20-1
clone_size: many
j_call: TRBJ2-1
cdr3_nt: TGCAGTGCCATGGCCCGGCGAGAACAGTTTGAGCAGTTCTTC
cdr3_aa: CSAMARREQFEQFF

d_call: TRBD2
cdr3_length: 18
v_call: TRBV5-4
clone_size: few
j_call: TRBJ2-4
cdr3_nt: TGTGCCAGCAGCTTGAGGACTAGCGGTCCCCTGTCCAAAAACATTCAGTACTTC
cdr3_aa: CASSLRTSGPLSKNIQYF

d_call: TRBD2
cdr3_length: 16
v_call: TRBV28
clone_size: NA
j_call: TRBJ2-3
cdr3_nt: TGTGCCAGCAGTTCACCACAGACTAGCGCCACAGATACGCAGTATTTT
cdr3_aa: CASSSPQTSATDTQYF

d_call: TRBD2
cdr3_length: 17
v_call: TRBV6-5
clone_size: NA
j_call: TRBJ2-3
cdr3_nt: TGTGCCAGCAGTCAAGGACTAGCGGGAGGCCCTCAGGATACGCAGTATTTT
cdr3_aa: CASSQGLAGGPQDTQYF

d_call: NA
cdr3_length: 10
v_call: TRBV20-1
clone_size: NA
j_call: TRBJ2-5
cdr3_nt: TGCAGTGCGTCCTTTGAGACCCAGTACTTC
cdr3_aa: CSASFETQYF

d_call: TRBD1
cdr3_length: 17
v_call: TRBV24-1
clone_size: NA
j_call: TRBJ1-1
cdr3_nt: TGTGCCACCAGTGATCTTGACAGGGGGCTGTTCGACACTGAAGCTTTCTTT
cdr3_aa: CATSDLDRGLFDTEAFF

d_call: NA
cdr3_length: 15
v_call: TRBV3-1
clone_size: few
j_call: TRBJ2-6
cdr3_nt: TGTGCCAGCAGCCAGACTCGGTCTGGGGCCAACGTCCTGACTTTC
cdr3_aa: CASSQTRSGANVLTF

d_call: TRBD2
cdr3_length: 16
v_call: TRBV6-5
clone_size: few
j_call: TRBJ2-1
cdr3_nt: TGTGCCAGCAGTTCCCCCGGGACTAGCATCTACAATGAGCAGTTCTTC
cdr3_aa: CASSSPGTSIYNEQFF

d_call: TRBD2
cdr3_length: 15
v_call: TRBV11-1
clone_size: NA
j_call: TRBJ2-1
cdr3_nt: TGTGCCAGCAGCCCTAGCGGGAGGTTGGGGAATGAGCAGTTCTTC
cdr3_aa: CASSPSGRLGNEQFF

d_call: TRBD2
cdr3_length: 15
v_call: TRBV19
clone_size: NA
j_call: TRBJ2-7
cdr3_nt: TGTGCCAGTAGTATCGTCCCTAGCGGAACCGGGGAGCAGTACTTC
cdr3_aa: CASSIVPSGTGEQYF

d_call: NA
cdr3_length: 12
v_call: TRBV18
clone_size: many
j_call: TRBJ2-3
cdr3_nt: TGTGCCAGCTCGCCTAGCACAGATACGCAGTATTTT
cdr3_aa: CASSPSTDTQYF

d_call: TRBD1
cdr3_length: 16
v_call: TRBV6-6
clone_size: NA
j_call: TRBJ2-1
cdr3_nt: TGTGCCAGCAGTTTGAGCGGGACAGGGTGGGGCGATGAGCAGTTCTTC
cdr3_aa: CASSLSGTGWGDEQFF

d_call: NA
cdr3_length: 14
v_call: TRBV15
clone_size: few
j_call: TRBJ2-3
cdr3_nt: TGTGCCACCAGCAGAGGAACTGGCACAGATACGCAGTATTTT
cdr3_aa: CATSRGTGTDTQYF

d_call: TRBD2
cdr3_length: 15
v_call: TRBV28
clone_size: few
j_call: TRBJ2-1
cdr3_nt: TGTGCCAGCAGACCCGGGACTAGTAGCTACAATGAGCAGTTCTTC
cdr3_aa: CASRPGTSSYNEQFF

d_call: NA
cdr3_length: 16
v_call: TRBV7-9
clone_size: many
j_call: TRBJ2-2
cdr3_nt: TGTGCCAGCAGCCCTTCGGCAGGGCGGTACACCGGGGAGCTGTTTTTT
cdr3_aa: CASSPSAGRYTGELFF

d_call: TRBD2
cdr3_length: 18
v_call: TRBV20-1
clone_size: NA
j_call: TRBJ2-1
cdr3_nt: TGCAGTGCTCACGACCGGGCTAGCGGGAGGGGGGGGTACAATGAGCAGTTCTTC
cdr3_aa: CSAHDRASGRGGYNEQFF